The sequence of this TCR beta chain was determined in a study of OX40 agonist ivuxolimab in advanced cancers. Turning to the study itself: The diagnoses of dose-escalation patients were hepatocellular carcinoma, melanoma, renal cell or head and neck cancer. Study-level results: By week 6 at 0.1 to 3.0 mg/kg, blood CD4+ and CD8+ T cells had expanded clonally.

A remark on this clone: The antigen is undetermined.

Autoimmune disease history or systemic immunosuppression barred patients. CDR1 KGHSH and CDR2 LQKENI come from the germline V gene. This CDR3 region has 15 residues. Trimming took off 2 bases at V and 7 bases at J, with 15 bases between the two ends. Produced via immunoSEQ multiplex PCR; TCRdb's table is partial and in-frame only. Of over 55,000 clones detected, about 88% appear once; the ten largest clones hold almost 4%. Sequencing used CD4+ or CD8+ T cells sorted from blood, obtained in a trial of the OX40 agonist ivuxolimab. The receptor was isolated from an adult with an advanced solid tumor such as melanoma, head and neck, liver or kidney cancer. V and J are TRBV18 and TRBJ2-1; the D is unclear. CDR3 protein: CASSPASGFGNEQFF. CDR3 coding DNA: TGTGCCAGCTCACCAGCCTCGGGTTTTGGGAATGAGCAGTTCTTC.